The present entry profiles one TCR beta chain with its context. Its antigen remains unknown. Libraries were prepared by immunoSEQ multiplex PCR; TCRdb keeps only in-frame clonotypes and omits some of them. Here the sample spans some 33,000 clones, about 89% being singletons. This specimen comes from a study of monozygotic twins with cystic fibrosis. Study-level results: Monozygotic CF twin pairs shared significantly more nucleotide-identical clonotypes than unrelated CF individuals did.

The sequence was obtained from a boy aged 2-9 years with cystic fibrosis. Sequencing was carried out using blood.

The CDR3 is CASSRTGYMNTEAFF. CDR3 DNA: TGCGCCAGCAGCCGGACAGGGTACATGAACACTGAAGCTTTCTTT. This sequence joins TRBV5-1 and TRBJ1-1; 8 bases agree with TRBD1. The V gene's germline CDR1 is SGHRS and CDR2 YFSETQ. The CDR3 length is 15 residues. The junction had 5 bases not matched to a gene; V was cut back by 4 bases and J by 0 bases.